The present entry profiles one TCR beta chain with its context. No antigen is known for it. V shed 3 bases and J 5 bases; nucleotides not matched to a gene: 14. Germline assignment: CDR1 SGHKS and CDR2 YYEKEE (reference sequence). The CDR3 contains 17 residues. These data belong to a study of CD8 T cells in Susac syndrome. Reverse transcription of about 0.45 to 1 ug RNA was carried out with random hexamers. The CDR3 of TCR beta was amplified by immunoSEQ multiplex PCR across 54 Vbeta and 13 Jbeta. TCRdb re-called the immunoSEQ multiplex PCR reads through MiXCR, storing one row per CDR3 protein. The sample consists of fewer than 300,000 distinct CDR3 sequences, roughly 85% of them appearing once. Relapsing-remitting disease, either stable or active, was present in the multiple sclerosis controls, who were treatment-naive patients. Study-wide results and limits: The study admitted that it had a relatively small number of individuals in its TCR sequencing and HLA analysis.

The clonotype comes from a human donor with multiple sclerosis. The sequenced material came from CD8+ T cells from PBMCs. The chain employs TRBV5-5 and TRBJ2-7; 10 positions match TRBD2. CDR3 sequence reads: CASSWSRLAGELHEQYF. CDR3 nucleotide sequence: TGTGCCAGCAGCTGGTCCCGCCTAGCGGGGGAGCTCCACGAGCAGTACTTC.